These T cell receptor beta chains were read from a single sample in a study of Ad26.COV2.S vaccination and SARS-CoV-2 variants. Profiling relied on immunoSEQ multiplex PCR, and the TCRdb table lists in-frame clones only, not all of them. The sample has 250,000 to 300,000 clones; around 87% are singletons. The specimen was peripheral blood, collected in a trial of Ad26.COV2.S vaccine versus placebo. Every receptor here comes from a person between 18 and 60 years old who received the Ad26.COV2.S COVID-19 vaccine or a placebo. CDR3s leave out the opening cysteine and the closing phenylalanine or tryptophan.

ASTTGTQNSPLH,TRBJ1-6,TRBV9
ASSLPIGF,TRBJ1-1,TRBV9
ASSFGPRAQY,TRBJ2-5,TRBV12-3/TRBV12-4
ASSLAVTSYEQY,TRBJ2-7,TRBV5-1
ASSYDGAPGQPQH,TRBJ1-5,TRBV6-5
SVGLGQNIYNEQF,TRBJ2-1,TRBV29-1
ASSFTWLEPQH,TRBJ1-5,TRBV7-2
ASSLQKYTEAF,TRBJ1-1,TRBV6-5
AIRPEVVQVHEQF,TRBJ2-1,TRBV6-4
ASSLGQGREDTQY,TRBJ2-3,TRBV5-1
ASSEQVNQPQH,TRBJ1-5,TRBV25-1
ASSYGALNAEAF,TRBJ1-1,TRBV6-2/TRBV6-3
ASSSTPRGATEAF,TRBJ1-1,TRBV28
SVQGGSTGAF,TRBJ1-1,TRBV29-1
SVLPSGSNYGYT,TRBJ1-2,TRBV29-1
ASSPSGLGGTQY,TRBJ2-3,TRBV5-1
ASSYSMAGNTEAF,TRBJ1-1,TRBV6-5
ASNPGGSYNEQF,TRBJ2-1,TRBV28
ASREVSNEKLF,TRBJ1-4,TRBV19
ASSLSGGAGYT,TRBJ1-2,TRBV5-1
ASRFQGDREREAF,TRBJ1-1,TRBV5-5
ASSERDEKLF,TRBJ1-4,TRBV10-1
ASSPNTRPQH,TRBJ1-5,TRBV19
ASSSLGGQSSYGYT,TRBJ1-2,TRBV18
ASGKGLPWETQY,TRBJ2-5,TRBV12-5
ASSQRGQGTQY,TRBJ2-3,TRBV5-1
ASSVGPSSTDTQY,TRBJ2-3,TRBV2
ASSPGGGGVQPQH,TRBJ1-5,TRBV7-9
ASSVGTVNSPLH,TRBJ1-6,TRBV2
ASSPGAGQNYEQY,TRBJ2-7,TRBV18
ASSLTGDTLETEAF,TRBJ1-1,TRBV6-2/TRBV6-3
ASSSPQAGTDTQY,TRBJ2-3,TRBV7-2
ASSLGLAGGHSEQF,TRBJ2-1,TRBV5-1
AWSAQPAVYGYT,TRBJ1-2,TRBV30
ASSLAQGSGANVLT,TRBJ2-6,TRBV7-9
ASSYGQGADYGYT,TRBJ1-2,TRBV6-2/TRBV6-3
ASSNRDSFYNEQF,TRBJ2-1,TRBV21-1
ASSPRTLGLGADTQY,TRBJ2-3,TRBV5-5
ASSPTGPLSETQY,TRBJ2-5,TRBV5-1
ASSLKGRMNTEAF,TRBJ1-1,TRBV7-2
ASSLRQGVAF,TRBJ1-1,TRBV5-4
ASGGNQPQH,TRBJ1-5,TRBV7-9
ASSPGTGIAITYEQY,TRBJ2-7,TRBV9